Given below is one T cell receptor beta chain in context. Authors' analysis steps: Reference gene primer amplification gave estimated nucleated cell counts. Measured with immunoSEQ multiplex PCR; TCRdb has only the in-frame clones, and not every one. That table supplies the V and J calls and clone size; D and trimming were determined from the DNA. The sample has approximately 180,000 clones; nearly 80% are singletons. The CDR3 is 14 residues long. Germline V lookup: CDR1 SGHTS, CDR2 YDEGEE. Trimming removed 1 base from V and 4 bases from J; junction bases left unmatched: 3. These data come from a study of blood T cell repertoires in COVID-19.

The chain joins TRBV5-8 to TRBJ1-1, with 8 bases lining up with TRBD1. The sequenced sample consisted of peripheral blood. This receptor was identified in a woman between 70 and 85 years old with acute or convalescent COVID-19. The CDR3 region is CASSLSGGFTEAFF. CDR3 DNA sequence: TGTGCCAGCAGCTTGTCAGGGGGCTTCACTGAAGCTTTCTTT.